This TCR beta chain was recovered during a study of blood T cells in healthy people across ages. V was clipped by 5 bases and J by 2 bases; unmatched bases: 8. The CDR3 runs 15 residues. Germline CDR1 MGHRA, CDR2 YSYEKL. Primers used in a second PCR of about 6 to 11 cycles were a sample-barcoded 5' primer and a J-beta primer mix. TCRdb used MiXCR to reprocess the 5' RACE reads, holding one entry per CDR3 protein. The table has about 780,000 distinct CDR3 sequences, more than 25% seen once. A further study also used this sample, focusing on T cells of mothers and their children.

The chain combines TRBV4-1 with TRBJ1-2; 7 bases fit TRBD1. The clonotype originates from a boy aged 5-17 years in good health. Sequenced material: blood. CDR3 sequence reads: CASSSPGQKNYGYTF. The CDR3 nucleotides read TGCGCCAGCAGCTCGCCGGGACAGAAGAACTATGGCTACACCTTC.